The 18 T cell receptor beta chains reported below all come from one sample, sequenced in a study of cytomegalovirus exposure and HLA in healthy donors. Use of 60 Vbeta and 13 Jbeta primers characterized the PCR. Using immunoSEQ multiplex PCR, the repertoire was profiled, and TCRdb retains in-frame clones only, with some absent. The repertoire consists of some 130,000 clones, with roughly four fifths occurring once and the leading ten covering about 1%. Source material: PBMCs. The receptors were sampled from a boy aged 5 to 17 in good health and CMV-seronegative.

The CDR3 spells CASSGARGQGTDTQYF. Here the CDR3 DNA reads TGTGCCAGCAGTGGGGCTCGGGGACAGGGGACAGATACGCAGTATTTT. This chain uses TRBV2 with TRBJ2-3; 10 bases map to TRBD1. The CDR3 is 16 residues long. Germline CDR1 and CDR2: SNHLY and FYNNEI. V lost 4 bases and J lost 3; bases outside the gene matches: 7.

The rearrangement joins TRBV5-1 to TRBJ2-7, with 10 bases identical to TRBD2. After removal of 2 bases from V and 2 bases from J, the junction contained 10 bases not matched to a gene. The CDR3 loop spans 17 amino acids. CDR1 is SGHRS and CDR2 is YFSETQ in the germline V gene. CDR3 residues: CASSLNLAGAKTYEQYF. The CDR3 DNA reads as TGCGCCAGCAGCTTAAACCTAGCGGGGGCGAAAACCTACGAGCAGTACTTC.

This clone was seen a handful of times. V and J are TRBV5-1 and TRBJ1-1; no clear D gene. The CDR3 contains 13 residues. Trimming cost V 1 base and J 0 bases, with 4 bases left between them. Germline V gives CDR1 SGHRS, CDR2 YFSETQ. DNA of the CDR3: TGCGCCAGCAGCTTGACGGTGAACACTGAAGCTTTCTTT. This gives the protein CASSLTVNTEAFF.

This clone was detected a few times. The CDR3 DNA sequence: TGTGCCAGCAGCTTAATACTCGGACAAGGAAACACCATATATTTT. Protein sequence: CASSLILGQGNTIYF. The chain is built from TRBV7-9 and TRBJ1-3, with a possible D match to TRBD1 (5 bases). Looked up from germline, CDR1 is SEHNR and CDR2 is FQNEAQ (reference sequence). V dropped 2 bases and J dropped 4 bases, with 12 bases sitting between them. This CDR3 contains 15 residues.

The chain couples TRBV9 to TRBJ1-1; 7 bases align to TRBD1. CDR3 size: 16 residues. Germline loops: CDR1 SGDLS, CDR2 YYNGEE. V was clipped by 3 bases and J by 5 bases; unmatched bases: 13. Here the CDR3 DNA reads TGTGCCAGCAGCGCCTCGACAGGGTCAAAGGGGACTGAAGCTTTCTTT. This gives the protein CASSASTGSKGTEAFF.

The CDR3 DNA sequence: TGTGCCAGCAGCCAAGACGATAGTAGCGAGGAGGGGGCGCGATATGGCTACACCTTC. This encodes CASSQDDSSEEGARYGYTF. The V call is TRBV4-2, the J call TRBJ1-2, with TRBD1 identical over 7 bases. The CDR3 totals 19 residues. V dropped 0 bases and J dropped 5; count of bases not matched to a gene: 18. Germline assignment: CDR1 LGHNA and CDR2 YNFKEQ.

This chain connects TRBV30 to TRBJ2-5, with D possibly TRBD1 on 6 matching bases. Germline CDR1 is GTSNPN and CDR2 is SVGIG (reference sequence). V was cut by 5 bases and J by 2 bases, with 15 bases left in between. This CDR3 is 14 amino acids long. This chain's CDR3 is CAWGSQGRQETQYF. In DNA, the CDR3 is TGTGCCTGGGGGTCCCAGGGGCGACAAGAGACCCAGTACTTC.

CDR3 protein: CAWSLAGDRDTQYF. The CDR3 DNA reads as TGTGCCTGGAGTCTAGCGGGAGATCGAGATACGCAGTATTTT. V is TRBV30 and J is TRBJ2-3, with 10 bases matching TRBD2. V was pared by 2 bases and J by 5 bases, with 4 bases of the junction left unmatched. This CDR3 spans 14 amino acids. Looked up from germline, CDR1 is GTSNPN and CDR2 is SVGIG (reference sequence).

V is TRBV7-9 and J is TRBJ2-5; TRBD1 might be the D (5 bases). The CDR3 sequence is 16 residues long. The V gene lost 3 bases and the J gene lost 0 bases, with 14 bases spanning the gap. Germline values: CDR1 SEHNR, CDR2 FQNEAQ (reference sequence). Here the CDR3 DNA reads TGTGCCAGCAGCTTCAGGGTTGGATGGGACCAAGAGACCCAGTACTTC. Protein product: CASSFRVGWDQETQYF.

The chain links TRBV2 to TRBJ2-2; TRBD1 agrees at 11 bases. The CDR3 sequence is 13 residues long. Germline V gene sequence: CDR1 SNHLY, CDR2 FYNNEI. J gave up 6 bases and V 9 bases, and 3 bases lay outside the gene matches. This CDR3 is CARRGQGAGELFF. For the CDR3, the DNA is TGTGCCAGGCGGGGACAGGGGGCCGGGGAGCTGTTTTTT.

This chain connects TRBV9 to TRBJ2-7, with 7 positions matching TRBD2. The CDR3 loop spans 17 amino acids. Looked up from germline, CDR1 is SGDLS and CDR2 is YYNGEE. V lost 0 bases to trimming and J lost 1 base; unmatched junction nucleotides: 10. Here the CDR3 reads CASSVAGGPGLSYEQYF. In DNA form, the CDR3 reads TGTGCCAGCAGCGTAGCGGGAGGCCCAGGTTTGTCCTACGAGCAGTACTTC.

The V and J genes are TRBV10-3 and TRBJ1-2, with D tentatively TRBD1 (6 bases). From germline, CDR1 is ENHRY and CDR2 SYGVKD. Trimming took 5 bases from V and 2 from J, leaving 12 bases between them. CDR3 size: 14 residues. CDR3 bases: TGTGCCATCAGTCCCCGGGACAAAAACTATGGCTACACCTTC. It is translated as CAISPRDKNYGYTF.

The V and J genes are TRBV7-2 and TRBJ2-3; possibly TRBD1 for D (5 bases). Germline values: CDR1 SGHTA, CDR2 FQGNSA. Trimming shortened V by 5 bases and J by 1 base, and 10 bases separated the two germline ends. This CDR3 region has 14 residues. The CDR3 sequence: CASSPSQGTDTQYF. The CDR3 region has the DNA TGTGCCAGCAGCCCGTCACAGGGCACAGATACGCAGTATTTT. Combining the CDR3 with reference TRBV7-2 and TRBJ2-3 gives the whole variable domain GAGVSQSPSNKVTEKGKDVELRCDPISGHTALYWYRQSLGQGLEFLIYFQGNSAPDKSGLPSDRFSAERTGGSVSTLTIQRTQQEDSAVYLCASSPSQGTDTQYFGPGTRLTVL.

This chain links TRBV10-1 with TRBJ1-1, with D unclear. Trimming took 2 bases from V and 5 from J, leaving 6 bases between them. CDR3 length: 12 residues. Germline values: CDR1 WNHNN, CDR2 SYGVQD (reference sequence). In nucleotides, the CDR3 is TGCGCCAGCAGTGAGGGAGGGACTGAAGCTTTCTTT. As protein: CASSEGGTEAFF.

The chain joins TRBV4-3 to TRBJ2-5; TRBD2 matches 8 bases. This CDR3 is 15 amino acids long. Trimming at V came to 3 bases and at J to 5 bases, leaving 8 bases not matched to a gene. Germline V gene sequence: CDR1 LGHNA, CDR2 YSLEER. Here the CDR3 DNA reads TGCGCCAGCAGCCACCAGACTAGCGCCCAGGAGACCCAGTACTTC. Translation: CASSHQTSAQETQYF.

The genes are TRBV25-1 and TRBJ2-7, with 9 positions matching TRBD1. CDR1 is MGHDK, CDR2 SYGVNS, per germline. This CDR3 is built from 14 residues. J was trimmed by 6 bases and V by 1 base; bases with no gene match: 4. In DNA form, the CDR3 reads TGTGCCAGCAGTGAATCGGGACAGGGAATCGAGCAGTACTTC. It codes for CASSESGQGIEQYF.

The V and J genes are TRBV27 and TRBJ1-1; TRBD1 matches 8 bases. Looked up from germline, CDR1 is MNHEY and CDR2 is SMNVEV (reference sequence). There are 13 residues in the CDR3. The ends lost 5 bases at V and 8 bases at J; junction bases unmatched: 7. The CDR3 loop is CASSPIRDREAFF. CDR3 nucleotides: TGTGCCAGCAGTCCAATCCGGGACAGGGAAGCTTTCTTT.

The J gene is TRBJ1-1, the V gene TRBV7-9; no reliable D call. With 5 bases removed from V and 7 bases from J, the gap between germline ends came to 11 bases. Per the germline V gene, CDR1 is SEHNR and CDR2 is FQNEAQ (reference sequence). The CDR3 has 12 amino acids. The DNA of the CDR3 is TGTGCCAGCAGCACCTCCGGGTATGAAGCTTTCTTT. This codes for CASSTSGYEAFF. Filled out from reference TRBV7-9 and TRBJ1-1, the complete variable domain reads DTGVSQNPRHKITKRGQNVTFRCDPISEHNRLYWYRQTLGQGPEFLTYFQNEAQLEKSRLLSDRFSAERPKGSFSTLEIQRTEQGDSAMYLCASSTSGYEAFFGQGTRLTVV.